This T cell receptor (beta chain) was obtained from a study of control samples from healthy donors and cancer patients. Measured with immunoSEQ multiplex PCR; TCRdb has only the in-frame clones, and not every one. The table lists some 130,000 clones, around 92% of them singletons, with about 2.2% in the top ten. This CDR3 spans 14 amino acids. V was clipped by 1 base and J by 4 bases; unmatched bases: 3. Germline CDR1 reads SGHDT; CDR2 reads YYEEEE. What was sequenced was blood. The gene calls are TRBV5-6 and TRBJ2-5, with TRBD2 matching over 8 bases. The clonotype originates from a woman in her fifties or sixties in good health. CDR3 sequence (DNA): TGTGCCAGCAGCTTGACGGGAGGGCCAGAGACCCAGTACTTC. Translation: CASSLTGGPETQYF.